This T cell receptor beta chain stems from a study of blood T cell repertoires in COVID-19. On the study more broadly: Collection of acute and convalescent COVID-19 samples took place in the United States, Italy and Spain. From T cells, B-cell-depleted T cells, or PBMCs came the material, which was cDNA or gDNA.

Per the study methods: Estimation of nucleated cell counts was performed using reference gene primer amplification. Profiling relied on immunoSEQ multiplex PCR, and the TCRdb table lists in-frame clones only, not all of them. That table furnishes V, J and clone size, whereas the DNA furnished D and trimming. The table includes 270,000 or so clones, more than 65% detected once. This clone was found a few times. The CDR3 is 16 residues long. The germline V gene encodes CDR1 LGHDT and CDR2 YNNKEL (reference sequence). The V end lost 5 bases, the J end lost 6 bases, and 17 bases lay between the germline ends.

The chain couples TRBV3-1 (or the pseudogene TRBV3-2) to TRBJ1-6, with D possibly matching TRBD1 (6 bases). Sequencing was done on a sample of peripheral blood. The clonotype comes from a woman between 18 and 30 years old with acute or convalescent COVID-19. The CDR3 reads CASSVAGVGGNSPLHF. For the CDR3, the DNA is TGTGCCAGCAGCGTCGCAGGGGTGGGTGGTAATTCACCCCTCCACTTT.